The 2 T cell receptor beta chains reported below all come from one sample, sequenced in a study of regulatory T cells in long-lasting Graves disease. The authors built TCR beta libraries using iRepertoire HTBI primers and Arm-PCR of CDR3 regions. TCRdb reprocessed the multiplex PCR reads via MiXCR and lists one record per CDR3 protein. The data contain hundreds of thousands of distinct CDR3 sequences, around 20% of them singletons. Time point indicated: persistent/refractory GD, antithyroid drugs over 5 years with positive TRAb. TCR sequences were obtained from RNA taken from PBMCs. Sample: peripheral blood mononuclear cells (PBMCs), taken when the disease was refractory, from a patient treated with antithyroid drugs. These receptors all come from a female donor with Graves disease.

This chain's CDR3 is CASSLGTSGNGQYF. The CDR3, as DNA: TGTGCCAGCAGCTTGGGGACTAGCGGAAACGGGCAGTACTTC. This sequence joins TRBV7-2 and TRBJ2-7; the match to TRBD2 covers 11 bases. V lost 3 bases, J lost 9 bases, and 7 bases stayed unmatched. Germline loops: CDR1 SGHTA, CDR2 FQGNSA. This CDR3 is 14 amino acids long. Full variable domain (missing parts from reference TRBV7-2 and TRBJ2-7): GAGVSQSPSNKVTEKGKDVELRCDPISGHTALYWYRQSLGQGLEFLIYFQGNSAPDKSGLPSDRFSAERTGGSVSTLTIQRTQQEDSAVYLCASSLGTSGNGQYFGPGTRLTVT.

Worth noting for this clonotype: A much larger clone lies one base from this, so it may be a read error. This chain uses TRBV11-2 with TRBJ1-6; D gene unclear. This CDR3 is built from 17 residues. CDR1 is SGHAT, CDR2 FQNNGV, per germline. V was shortened by 5 bases and J by 10 bases, with 24 bases between the two germline ends. CDR3 sequence (DNA): TGTGCCAGCAGCCCCACCCCCTACATGGGCCGTGGGTCACCCCTCCACTTT. Amino acids: CASSPTPYMGRGSPLHF.